The 32 T cell receptor beta chains below come from one sample, sequenced in a study of blood T cells in healthy people across ages. The second PCR ran roughly 7 to 11 cycles with a sample-barcoded 5' primer and J-beta primers. TCRdb reprocessed the 5' RACE reads via MiXCR and lists one record per CDR3 protein. This sample has roughly 1,500,000 distinct CDR3 sequences, with around 35% found just once. The specimen was blood. Every receptor here comes from a woman in her 30s in good health.

The gene calls are TRBV20-1 and TRBJ1-2, with TRBD1 as a possible D gene (5 bases). CDR3 length: 12 residues. Germline values: CDR1 DFQATT, CDR2 SNEGSKA (reference sequence). The ends were cut back, 1 base at V and 12 bases at J, with 15 bases in the middle. The CDR3 is CSARGAKRDHTF. In DNA, the CDR3 is TGCAGTGCTAGAGGGGCCAAGAGGGACCACACCTTC.

The sample holds many counts of this clonotype. This sequence joins TRBV4-2 and TRBJ2-7, with 9 bases aligning to TRBD2. This CDR3 is built from 17 residues. V trimming: 0 bases; J trimming: 0 bases; junction bases outside the gene matches: 6. The V gene's germline CDR1 is LGHNA and CDR2 YNFKEQ. This chain's CDR3 is CASSQEGSGGFSYEQYF. CDR3 in DNA: TGTGCCAGCAGCCAAGAGGGTAGCGGGGGTTTCTCCTACGAGCAGTACTTC.

This clonotype turned up a few times. V and J are TRBV5-1 and TRBJ2-1; 15 nucleotides agree with TRBD2. Trimming removed 3 bases from V and 1 base from J; junction bases left unmatched: 11. This CDR3 is 20 amino acids long. Germline-derived CDR1 and CDR2 are SGHRS and YFSETQ. The CDR3 here is CASSWTTIGTSGRSYNEQFF. The DNA for the CDR3 is TGCGCCAGCAGCTGGACCACCATTGGGACTAGCGGGAGGTCCTACAATGAGCAGTTCTTC.

The chain uses TRBV9 and TRBJ2-7; D assignment may be TRBD1 or TRBD2 (6 bases each). The CDR3 loop spans 16 amino acids. Germline V gives CDR1 SGDLS, CDR2 YYNGEE. The V end lost 0 bases, the J end lost 2 bases, and 15 bases lay between the germline ends. CDR3 sequence (DNA): TGTGCCAGCAGCGTAGACCCAGCGGAGGGGGCCTACGAGCAGTACTTC. Encoded protein: CASSVDPAEGAYEQYF. The full variable domain, with the rest looked up from reference TRBV9 and TRBJ2-7, is DSGVTQTPKHLITATGQRVTLRCSPRSGDLSVYWYQQSLDQGLQFLIQYYNGEERAKGNILERFSAQQFPDLHSELNLSSLELGDSALYFCASSVDPAEGAYEQYFGPGTRLTVT.

Details on this clonotype: This may stem from a read error, because a much larger clone lies one nucleotide away. The chain is built from TRBV10-3 and TRBJ2-3; either TRBD1 or TRBD2 may fit D (5 bases each). Trimming removed 0 bases from V and 5 bases from J, with 15 bases in between. The CDR3 totals 16 residues. Germline-derived CDR1 and CDR2 are ENHRY and SYGVKD. CDR3 sequence: CAISESGTAGVDTQYF. DNA for the CDR3: TGTGCCATCAGTGAGTCGGGGACCGCGGGTGTAGATACGCAGTATTTT.

The chain has TRBV2 and TRBJ1-1, with TRBD1 matching 7 bases. The CDR3 runs to 13 residues. Germline values: CDR1 SNHLY, CDR2 FYNNEI. J lost 9 bases, V lost 4 bases, and 8 bases had no gene match. In DNA, the CDR3 is TGTGCCAGCAGTGTAACGACAGGGATCAAAGCTTTCTTT. This sequence encodes CASSVTTGIKAFF.

The chain has TRBV5-6 and TRBJ2-5, with a tentative D call TRBD2 (6 bases). The CDR3 contains 14 residues. CDR1 is SGHDT and CDR2 is YYEEEE in the germline V gene. V lost 3 bases and J lost 11, with 20 bases in between. Here the CDR3 DNA reads TGTGCCAGCAGCTCCAAGACTAGATACAATGAGCAGTACTTC. It is translated as CASSSKTRYNEQYF.

The CDR3 protein is CASSLGFREEKLFF. In DNA, the CDR3 is TGTGCCAGCAGCTTAGGTTTCAGGGAAGAAAAACTGTTTTTT. The V call is TRBV7-2, the J call TRBJ1-4; a possible D gene is TRBD1 (5 bases). Deletions cut 1 base from V and 8 bases from J, with 11 bases between. Germline CDR1 and CDR2: SGHTA and FQGNSA. The CDR3 loop spans 14 amino acids.

This clonotype was found a few times. This chain uses TRBV10-3 with TRBJ2-7, with TRBD1 matching over 10 bases. The length of the CDR3 is 12 residues. Trimming took 8 bases from V and 4 from J; bases not matched to a gene: 2. CDR1 and CDR2 from the germline V gene are ENHRY and SYGVKD. CDR3 amino acids: CAIAGQGYEQYF. CDR3 bases: TGTGCCATCGCGGGACAGGGGTACGAGCAGTACTTC.

In the case of this clonotype: One end of the junction varies from germline; a read error may be responsible. This chain uses TRBV12-3 or TRBV12-4 with TRBJ2-7; possibly TRBD2 for D (5 bases). This CDR3 has 11 residues. The CDR3 is CASRLANEQYF. In DNA form, the CDR3 reads TGTGCCAGCAGGTTAGCGAATGAGCAGTACTTC.

The gene calls are TRBV18 and TRBJ2-4; 7 nucleotides line up with TRBD1. Germline V gene lookup returns CDR1 KGHSH and CDR2 LQKENI. This CDR3 contains 13 residues. The V segment lost 0 bases and the J segment 15 bases; nucleotides outside the gene matches: 8. CDR3 region: CASSPPKETGVYF. CDR3 DNA sequence: TGTGCCAGCTCACCACCGAAGGAAACAGGGGTGTACTTC.

The chain carries TRBV29-1 and TRBJ1-2; TRBD1 aligns across 7 bases. Germline values: CDR1 SQVTM, CDR2 ANQGSEA. This CDR3 region has 11 residues. The CDR3 bases are TGCAACGTACGGGACAGTTTAGGCTACACCTTC. This encodes CNVRDSLGYTF.

The table lists this clonotype with many counts. V usage is TRBV4-1 and J usage is TRBJ2-1; D gene unclear. CDR1 is MGHRA, CDR2 YSYEKL, per germline. V lost 3 bases to trimming and J lost 8 bases, with 11 bases between them. The CDR3 contains 13 residues. Here the CDR3 DNA reads TGCGCCAGCAGCCACCCGTTCGGCGATGAGCAGTTCTTC. Translation: CASSHPFGDEQFF.

The rearrangement uses TRBV29-1 and TRBJ2-3; TRBD1 might be the D (6 bases). Between the trimmed V and J ends, which lost 7 bases and 5 bases, there was a span of 16 bases. This CDR3 spans 13 amino acids. Germline V gene data show CDR1 as SQVTM and CDR2 as ANQGSEA. This CDR3 is CSADMTGKDTQYF. The CDR3 coding sequence is TGCAGCGCTGACATGACAGGCAAAGATACGCAGTATTTT.

This clonotype was seen more than once but under ten times. The gene calls are TRBV5-1 and TRBJ2-1; TRBD2 is a possible D gene (6 bases). CDR1 is SGHRS and CDR2 is YFSETQ in the germline V gene. V was pared by 5 bases and J by 6 bases, with 15 bases between. CDR3 length equals 14 residues. The chain's CDR3 is CASRTGLSINEQFF. The CDR3 nucleotides read TGCGCCAGCAGAACGGGACTTTCCATCAATGAGCAGTTCTTC.

This clonotype was recorded a few times. This chain connects TRBV11-2 to TRBJ1-2, with 10 bases fitting TRBD1. V trimming: 3 bases; J trimming: 0 bases; junction bases outside the gene matches: 10. From germline, CDR1 is SGHAT and CDR2 FQNNGV. This CDR3 has 18 amino acids. The CDR3 bases are TGTGCCAGCAGCTTTTCATGGGACAGGGGAGGAGCTAACTATGGCTACACCTTC. This translates into CASSFSWDRGGANYGYTF. Full variable domain (outside the CDR3, taken from reference TRBV11-2 and TRBJ1-2): EAGVAQSPRYKIIEKRQSVAFWCNPISGHATLYWYQQILGQGPKLLIQFQNNGVVDDSQLPKDRFSAERLKGVDSTLKIQPAKLEDSAVYLCASSFSWDRGGANYGYTFGSGTRLTVV.

The rearrangement joins TRBV5-1 to TRBJ2-1; 7 bases align to TRBD1. V was clipped by 4 bases and J by 0 bases; unmatched bases: 10. The V gene's germline CDR1 is SGHRS and CDR2 YFSETQ. This CDR3 is built from 17 residues. The chain's CDR3 is CASSGRQGQRSYNEQFF. In DNA form, the CDR3 reads TGCGCCAGCAGCGGGAGACAGGGCCAACGCTCCTACAATGAGCAGTTCTTC.

This clonotype was seen only a few times. This sequence joins TRBV7-9 and TRBJ2-5; a possible D gene is TRBD1 (5 bases). The ends were cut back, 5 bases at V and 2 bases at J, with 9 bases in the middle. The CDR3 runs to 13 residues. The germline CDR1 and CDR2 sequences are SEHNR and FQNEAQ (reference sequence). Here the CDR3 reads CASSHDSQETQYF. Written as DNA, the CDR3 is TGTGCCAGCAGCCATGACAGTCAAGAGACCCAGTACTTC. The whole variable domain, filled in from reference TRBV7-9 and TRBJ2-5, reads DTGVSQNPRHKITKRGQNVTFRCDPISEHNRLYWYRQTLGQGPEFLTYFQNEAQLEKSRLLSDRFSAERPKGSFSTLEIQRTEQGDSAMYLCASSHDSQETQYFGPGTRLLVL.

Concerning this clonotype: One end of the junction does not line up with germline, which may come from a read error. V is TRBV6-5 and J is TRBJ2-5; D is unclear. Looked up from germline, CDR1 is MNHEY and CDR2 is SVGAGI. The CDR3 spans 14 residues. CDR3 in amino acids: CTSSYLSARETQYF. The CDR3 nucleotides are TGTACCAGCAGTTACTTATCGGCCCGGGAGACCCAGTACTTC.

A remark on this clonotype: Just one base apart from a much larger clone, this may be a read error. This sequence joins TRBV29-1 and TRBJ2-7; D is ambiguous. Trimming removed 6 bases at V and 1 base at J, with 10 bases between. The germline V gene has CDR1 SQVTM and CDR2 ANQGSEA. This CDR3 spans 12 amino acids. The CDR3 here is CSVSGSSYEQYF. CDR3 nucleotides: TGCAGCGTATCCGGGTCATCCTACGAGCAGTACTTC.

The chain joins TRBV5-1 to TRBJ1-5; no clear D gene. Germline CDR1 is SGHRS and CDR2 is YFSETQ. This CDR3 has 16 residues. V dropped 4 bases and J dropped 0 bases, with 14 bases sitting between them. CDR3 in amino acids: CASSPSGRGSNQPQHF. The CDR3 nucleotides read TGCGCCAGCAGCCCCTCGGGGAGAGGTAGCAATCAGCCCCAGCATTTT.

The rearrangement uses TRBV27 and TRBJ2-3; 9 nucleotides align to TRBD2. Germline V gene data show CDR1 as MNHEY and CDR2 as SMNVEV (reference sequence). The CDR3 totals 14 residues. J gave up 8 bases and V 4 bases, and 7 bases lay outside the gene matches. The CDR3 DNA reads TGTGCCAGCAGTTCCGCCGGGACTAGCAGTACGCAGTATTTT. Translation gives CASSSAGTSSTQYF.

The chain has TRBV29-1 and TRBJ2-5; possibly TRBD1 for D (6 bases). This CDR3 is built from 13 residues. V lost 3 bases to trimming and J lost 4 bases, with 12 bases between them. Germline values: CDR1 SQVTM, CDR2 ANQGSEA. The CDR3 nucleotides read TGCAGCGTTGATGCACAGGGATCAGAGACCCAGTACTTC. It codes for CSVDAQGSETQYF.

This clonotype was seen more than once but under ten times. The chain links TRBV11-2 to TRBJ2-3; TRBD1 agrees at 7 bases. CDR1 SGHAT and CDR2 FQNNGV come from the germline V gene. The length of the CDR3 is 15 residues. Trimming took 4 bases from V and 2 from J; bases not matched to a gene: 6. The CDR3 DNA reads TGTGCCAGCAGCTCGGAAGGACAGGTCACAGATACGCAGTATTTT. Translated: CASSSEGQVTDTQYF.

This clonotype occurred a few times. The chain is built from TRBV3-1 and TRBJ1-1; D gene uncertain. Germline V gives CDR1 LGHDT, CDR2 YNNKEL (reference sequence). Between the trimmed V and J ends, which lost 1 base and 7 bases, there was a span of 7 bases. CDR3 length equals 12 residues. The DNA of the CDR3 is TGTGCCAGCAGCCAAGGACACGTTGAAGCTTTCTTT. Translated, it gives CASSQGHVEAFF.

This clonotype came up a few times. The chain is built from TRBV28 and TRBJ2-5, with D maybe TRBD1 (7 bases). Trimming cost V 6 bases and J 5 bases, with 22 bases left between them. The length of the CDR3 is 16 residues. Looked up from germline, CDR1 is MDHEN and CDR2 is SYDVKM. The chain's CDR3 is CASSPLPGGLGETQYF. As DNA, the CDR3 is TGTGCCAGCAGCCCGCTCCCAGGGGGGCTTGGGGAGACCCAGTACTTC.

This chain connects TRBV4-2 to TRBJ2-1; 11 bases are shared with TRBD2. The CDR3 is 17 residues long. CDR1 and CDR2 (germline): LGHNA, YNFKEQ. V trimming: 0 bases; J trimming: 7 bases; junction bases outside the gene matches: 8. In DNA form, the CDR3 reads TGTGCCAGCAGCCAAGATTGGGGGCTAGCGGGAGGAAATGAGCAGTTCTTC. Its protein is CASSQDWGLAGGNEQFF.

This CDR3 is CASSPVAGGAYEQYF. The CDR3 bases are TGTGCCAGCAGCCCCGTAGCGGGAGGAGCCTACGAGCAGTACTTC. The genes are TRBV11-2 and TRBJ2-7; TRBD2 aligns across 10 bases. J gave up 2 bases and V 5 bases, and 6 bases lay outside the gene matches. The length of the CDR3 is 15 residues. Germline CDR1 reads SGHAT; CDR2 reads FQNNGV.

V is TRBV5-1 and J is TRBJ2-7; 12 bases line up with TRBD2. The V gene's germline CDR1 is SGHRS and CDR2 YFSETQ. V was clipped by 1 base and J by 6 bases; unmatched bases: 14. CDR3 length equals 18 residues. The CDR3 region is CASSLTGTGLAGGREQYF. CDR3 in DNA: TGCGCCAGCAGCTTGACCGGGACAGGGCTAGCGGGAGGGCGCGAGCAGTACTTC.

This clonotype has more than one count but fewer than ten. The chain links TRBV10-3 to TRBJ1-4, with D tentatively TRBD1 (5 bases). This CDR3 is 13 amino acids long. Germline V CDR1 and CDR2: ENHRY, SYGVKD. V shed 3 bases and J shed 4 bases, with 6 bases lying between them. DNA of the CDR3: TGTGCCATCAGTGACAGGGTTAATGAAAAACTGTTTTTT. Residues: CAISDRVNEKLFF.

This chain joins TRBV7-9 and TRBJ2-1, with D unclear. The CDR3 spans 12 residues. Germline loops: CDR1 SEHNR, CDR2 FQNEAQ (reference sequence). V was pared by 0 bases and J by 9 bases, with 6 bases between. In DNA form, the CDR3 reads TGTGCCAGCAGCTTAGCGGCTGTTGAGCAGTTCTTC. It yields the protein CASSLAAVEQFF.

This clonotype appeared many times. The chain has TRBV6-6 and TRBJ1-4; a possible D gene is TRBD1 (5 bases). V lost 2 bases and J lost 7, with 14 bases in between. CDR1 is MNHNY and CDR2 is SVGAGI in the germline V gene (reference sequence). The CDR3 runs 15 residues. CDR3 in amino acids: CASSYAAGLGEKLFF. As DNA, the CDR3 is TGTGCCAGCAGTTACGCCGCAGGGTTAGGTGAAAAACTGTTTTTT.